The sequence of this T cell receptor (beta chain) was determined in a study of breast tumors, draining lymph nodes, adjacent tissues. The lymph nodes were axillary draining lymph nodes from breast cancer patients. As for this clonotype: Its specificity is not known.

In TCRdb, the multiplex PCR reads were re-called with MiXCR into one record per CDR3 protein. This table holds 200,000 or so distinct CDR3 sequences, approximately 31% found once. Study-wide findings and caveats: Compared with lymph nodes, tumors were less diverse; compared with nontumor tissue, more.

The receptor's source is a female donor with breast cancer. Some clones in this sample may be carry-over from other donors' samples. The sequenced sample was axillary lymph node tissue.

CDR3 coding DNA: TGCAGTTGGTCAATCGCCCGGGACAGGGGATTATACAATGAGCAGTTCTTC. It translates to CSWSIARDRGLYNEQFF. The chain combines TRBV20-1 with TRBJ2-1; TRBD1 matches at 10 bases. Per germline, CDR1 DFQATT and CDR2 SNEGSKA (reference sequence). CDR3 length equals 17 residues. V gave up 8 bases and J gave up 4 bases; unmatched junction bases: 17.